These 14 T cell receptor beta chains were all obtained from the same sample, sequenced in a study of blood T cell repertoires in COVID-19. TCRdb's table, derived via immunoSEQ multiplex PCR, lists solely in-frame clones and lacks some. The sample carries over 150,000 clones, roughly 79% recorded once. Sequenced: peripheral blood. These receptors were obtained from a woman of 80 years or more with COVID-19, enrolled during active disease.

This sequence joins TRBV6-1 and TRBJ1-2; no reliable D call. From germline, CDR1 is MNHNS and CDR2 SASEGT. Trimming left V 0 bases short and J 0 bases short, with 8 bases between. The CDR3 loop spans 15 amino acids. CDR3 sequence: CASSEAGRANYGYTF. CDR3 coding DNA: TGTGCCAGCAGTGAAGCGGGCAGAGCTAACTATGGCTACACCTTC.

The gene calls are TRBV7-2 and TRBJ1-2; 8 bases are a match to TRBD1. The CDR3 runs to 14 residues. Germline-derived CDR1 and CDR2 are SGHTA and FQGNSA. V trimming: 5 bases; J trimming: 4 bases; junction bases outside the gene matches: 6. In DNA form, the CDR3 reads TGTGCCAGCAGCCCCCCGGGACAGGTCTATGGCTACACCTTC. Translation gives CASSPPGQVYGYTF.

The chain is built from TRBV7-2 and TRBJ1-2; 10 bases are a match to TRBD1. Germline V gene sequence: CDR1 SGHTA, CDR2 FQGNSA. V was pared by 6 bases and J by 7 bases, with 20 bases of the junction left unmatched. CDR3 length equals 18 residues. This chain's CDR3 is CASSYWGSAGQGLSGYTF. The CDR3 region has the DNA TGTGCCAGCAGTTATTGGGGATCGGCGGGACAGGGGTTGAGTGGCTACACCTTC.

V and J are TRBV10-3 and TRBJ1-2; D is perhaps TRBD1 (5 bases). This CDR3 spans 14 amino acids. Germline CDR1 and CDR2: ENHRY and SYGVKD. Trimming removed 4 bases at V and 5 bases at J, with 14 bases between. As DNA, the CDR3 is TGTGCCATCAGTGGGTCAGGGAGTATTTATGGCTACACCTTC. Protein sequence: CAISGSGSIYGYTF.

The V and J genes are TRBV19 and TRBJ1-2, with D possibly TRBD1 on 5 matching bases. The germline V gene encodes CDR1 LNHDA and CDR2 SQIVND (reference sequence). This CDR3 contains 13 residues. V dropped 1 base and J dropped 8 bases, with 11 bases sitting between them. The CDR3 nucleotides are TGTGCCAGTAGTATAGTGGAGGGGCAAGGCTACACCTTC. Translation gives CASSIVEGQGYTF.

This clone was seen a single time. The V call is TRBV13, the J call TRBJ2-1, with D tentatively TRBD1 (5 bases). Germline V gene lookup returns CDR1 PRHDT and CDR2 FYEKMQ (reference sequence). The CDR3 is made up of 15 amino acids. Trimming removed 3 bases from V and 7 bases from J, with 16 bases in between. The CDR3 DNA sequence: TGTGCCAGCAGCTTTAGCCAGGGCCCAGGAAATGAGCAGTTCTTC. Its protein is CASSFSQGPGNEQFF.

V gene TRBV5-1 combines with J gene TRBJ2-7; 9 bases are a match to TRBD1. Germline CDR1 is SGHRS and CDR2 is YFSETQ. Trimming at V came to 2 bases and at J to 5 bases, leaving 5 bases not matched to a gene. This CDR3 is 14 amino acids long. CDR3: CASSFWDRVNEQYF. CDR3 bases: TGCGCCAGCAGCTTTTGGGACAGGGTGAACGAGCAGTACTTC.

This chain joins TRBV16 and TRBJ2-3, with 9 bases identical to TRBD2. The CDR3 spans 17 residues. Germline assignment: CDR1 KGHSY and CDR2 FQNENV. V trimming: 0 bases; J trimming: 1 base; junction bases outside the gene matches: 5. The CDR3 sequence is CASSQSSASGGTDTQYF. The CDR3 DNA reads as TGTGCCAGCAGCCAATCTTCCGCTAGCGGGGGCACAGATACGCAGTATTTT.

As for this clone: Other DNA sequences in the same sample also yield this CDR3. In DNA, the CDR3 is TGTGCTAGTGGTTTGGGACTAGCGGGAGGTGCAGATACGCAGTATTTT. As protein: CASGLGLAGGADTQYF. The chain links TRBV12-5 to TRBJ2-3, with 13 bases that match TRBD2. Germline CDR1 LGHNT, CDR2 FRNRAP. The V segment lost 1 base and the J segment 4 bases; nucleotides outside the gene matches: 2. CDR3 length: 16 amino acids.

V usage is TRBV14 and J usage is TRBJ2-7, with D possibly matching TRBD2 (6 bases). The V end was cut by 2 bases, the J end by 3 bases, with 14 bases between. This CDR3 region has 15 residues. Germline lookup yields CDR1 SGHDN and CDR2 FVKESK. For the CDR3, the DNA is TGTGCCAGCAGCCAAAAAGCAGGGACTCACTACGAGCAGTACTTC. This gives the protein CASSQKAGTHYEQYF. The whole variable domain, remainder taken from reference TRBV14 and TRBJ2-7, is EAGVTQFPSHSVIEKGQTVTLRCDPISGHDNLYWYRRVMGKEIKFLLHFVKESKQDESGMPNNRFLAERTGGTYSTLKVQPAELEDSGVYFCASSQKAGTHYEQYFGPGTRLTVT.

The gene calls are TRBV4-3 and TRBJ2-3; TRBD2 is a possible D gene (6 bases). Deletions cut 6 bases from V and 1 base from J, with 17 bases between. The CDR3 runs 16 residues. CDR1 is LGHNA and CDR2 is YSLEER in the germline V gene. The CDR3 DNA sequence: TGCGCCAGCAGAACCGAGTTGCGGGGCGGCACAGATACGCAGTATTTT. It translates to CASRTELRGGTDTQYF.

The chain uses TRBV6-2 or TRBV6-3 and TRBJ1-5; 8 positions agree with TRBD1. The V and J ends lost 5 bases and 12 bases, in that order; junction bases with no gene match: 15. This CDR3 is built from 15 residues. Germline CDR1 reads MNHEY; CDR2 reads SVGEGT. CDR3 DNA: TGTGCCAGCAGTCAAGGGACAGGAAGATCCTTTGGCCAGCATTTT. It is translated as CASSQGTGRSFGQHF.

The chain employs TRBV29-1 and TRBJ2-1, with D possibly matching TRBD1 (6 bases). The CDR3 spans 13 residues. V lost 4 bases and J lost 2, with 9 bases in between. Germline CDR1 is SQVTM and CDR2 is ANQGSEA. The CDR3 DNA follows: TGCAGCGTTGGTAACAGGGCCTACAATGAGCAGTTCTTC. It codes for CSVGNRAYNEQFF.

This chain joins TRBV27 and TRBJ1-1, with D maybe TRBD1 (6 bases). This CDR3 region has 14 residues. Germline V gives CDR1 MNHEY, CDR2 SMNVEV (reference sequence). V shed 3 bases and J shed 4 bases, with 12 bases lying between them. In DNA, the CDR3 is TGTGCCAGCAGTTTCTACAGGGACGGCACTGAAGCTTTCTTT. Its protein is CASSFYRDGTEAFF.